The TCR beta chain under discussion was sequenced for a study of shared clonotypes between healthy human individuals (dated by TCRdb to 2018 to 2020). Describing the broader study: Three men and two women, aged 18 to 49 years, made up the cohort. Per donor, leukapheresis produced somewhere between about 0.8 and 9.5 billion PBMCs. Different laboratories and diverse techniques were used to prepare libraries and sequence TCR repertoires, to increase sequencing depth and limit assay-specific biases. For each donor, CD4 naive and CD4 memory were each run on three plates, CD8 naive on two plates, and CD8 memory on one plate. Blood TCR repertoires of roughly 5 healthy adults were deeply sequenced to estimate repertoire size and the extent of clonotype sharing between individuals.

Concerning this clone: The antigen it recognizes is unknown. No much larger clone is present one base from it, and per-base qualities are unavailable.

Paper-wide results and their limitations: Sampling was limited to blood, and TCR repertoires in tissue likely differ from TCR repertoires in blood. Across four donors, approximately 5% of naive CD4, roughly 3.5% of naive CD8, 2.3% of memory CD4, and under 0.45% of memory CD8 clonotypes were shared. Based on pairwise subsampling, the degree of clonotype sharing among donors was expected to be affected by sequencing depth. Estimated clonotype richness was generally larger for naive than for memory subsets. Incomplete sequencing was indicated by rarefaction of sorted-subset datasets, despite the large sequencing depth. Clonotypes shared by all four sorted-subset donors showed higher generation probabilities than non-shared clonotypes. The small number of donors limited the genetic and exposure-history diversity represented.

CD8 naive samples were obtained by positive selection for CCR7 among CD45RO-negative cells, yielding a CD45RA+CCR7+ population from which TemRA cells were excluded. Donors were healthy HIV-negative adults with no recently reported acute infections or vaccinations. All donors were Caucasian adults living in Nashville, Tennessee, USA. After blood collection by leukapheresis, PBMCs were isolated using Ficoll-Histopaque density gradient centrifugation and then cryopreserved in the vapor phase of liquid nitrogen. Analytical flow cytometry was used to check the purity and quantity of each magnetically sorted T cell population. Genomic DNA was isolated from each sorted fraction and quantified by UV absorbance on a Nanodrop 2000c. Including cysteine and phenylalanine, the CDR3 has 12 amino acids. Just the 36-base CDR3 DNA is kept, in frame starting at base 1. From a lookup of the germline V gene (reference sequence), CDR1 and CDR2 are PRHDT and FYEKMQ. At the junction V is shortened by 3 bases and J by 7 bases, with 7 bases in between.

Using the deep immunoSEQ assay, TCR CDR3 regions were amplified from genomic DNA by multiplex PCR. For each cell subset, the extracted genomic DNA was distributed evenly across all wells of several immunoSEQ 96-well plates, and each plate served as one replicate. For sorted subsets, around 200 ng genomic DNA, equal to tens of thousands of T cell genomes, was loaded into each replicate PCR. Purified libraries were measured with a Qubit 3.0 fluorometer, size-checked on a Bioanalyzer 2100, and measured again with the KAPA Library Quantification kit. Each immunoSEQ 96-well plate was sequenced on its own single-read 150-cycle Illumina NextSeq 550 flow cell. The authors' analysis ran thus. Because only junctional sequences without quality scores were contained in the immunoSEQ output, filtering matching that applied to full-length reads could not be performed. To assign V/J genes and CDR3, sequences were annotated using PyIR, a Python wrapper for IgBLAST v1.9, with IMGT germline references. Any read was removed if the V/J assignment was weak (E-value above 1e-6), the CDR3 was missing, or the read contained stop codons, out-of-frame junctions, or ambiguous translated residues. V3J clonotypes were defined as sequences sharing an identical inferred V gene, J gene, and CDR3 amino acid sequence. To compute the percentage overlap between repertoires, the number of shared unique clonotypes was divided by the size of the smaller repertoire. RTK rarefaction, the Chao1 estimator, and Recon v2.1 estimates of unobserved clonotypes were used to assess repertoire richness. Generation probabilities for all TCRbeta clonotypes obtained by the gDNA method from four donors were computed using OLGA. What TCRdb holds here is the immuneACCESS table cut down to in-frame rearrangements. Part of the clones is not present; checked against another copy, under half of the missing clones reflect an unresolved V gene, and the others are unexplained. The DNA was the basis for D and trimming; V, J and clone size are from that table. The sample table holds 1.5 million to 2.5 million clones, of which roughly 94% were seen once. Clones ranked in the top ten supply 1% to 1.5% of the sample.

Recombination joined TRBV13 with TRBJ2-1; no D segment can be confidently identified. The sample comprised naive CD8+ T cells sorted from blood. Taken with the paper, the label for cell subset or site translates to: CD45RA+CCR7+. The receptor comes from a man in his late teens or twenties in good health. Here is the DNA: TGTGCCAGCAGCTTCGGATCTAATGAGCAGTTCTTC. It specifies CASSFGSNEQFF. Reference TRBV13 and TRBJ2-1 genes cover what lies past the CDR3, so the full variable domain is AAGVIQSPRHLIKEKRETATLKCYPIPRHDTVYWYQQGPGQDPQFLISFYEKMQSDKGSIPDRFSAQQFSDYHSELNMSSLELGDSALYFCASSFGSNEQFFGPGTRLTVL.